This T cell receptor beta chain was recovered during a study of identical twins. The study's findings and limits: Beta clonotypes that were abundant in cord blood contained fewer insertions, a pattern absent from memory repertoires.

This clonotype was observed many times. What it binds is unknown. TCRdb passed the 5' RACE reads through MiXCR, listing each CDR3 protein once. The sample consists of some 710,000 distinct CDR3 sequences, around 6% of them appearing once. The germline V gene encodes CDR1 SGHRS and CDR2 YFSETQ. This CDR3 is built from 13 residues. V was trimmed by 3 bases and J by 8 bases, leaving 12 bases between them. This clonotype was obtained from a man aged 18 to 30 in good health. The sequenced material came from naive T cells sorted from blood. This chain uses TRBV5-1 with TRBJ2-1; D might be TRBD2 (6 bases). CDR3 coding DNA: TGCGCCAGCAGCTCTAGCGTCCTCGATGAGCAGTTCTTC. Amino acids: CASSSSVLDEQFF.